What follows are 22 T cell receptor beta chains derived from one specimen sequenced in a study of cytomegalovirus exposure and HLA in healthy donors. Profiling relied on immunoSEQ multiplex PCR, and the TCRdb table lists in-frame clones only, not all of them. The sample records hundreds of thousands of clones, around 85% being singletons. The sample comprised PBMCs. The receptors come from a woman aged 30 to 39 in good health and CMV-seropositive.

The V and J genes are TRBV30 and TRBJ2-7; D gene unclear. Germline values: CDR1 GTSNPN, CDR2 SVGIG (reference sequence). V dropped 4 bases and J dropped 2 bases, with 15 bases sitting between them. The CDR3 has 14 residues. The CDR3: CAWTKRLEAYEQYF. The CDR3 coding sequence is TGTGCCTGGACCAAGAGACTGGAAGCCTACGAGCAGTACTTC.

The rearrangement uses TRBV28 and TRBJ2-7; D is ambiguous. There are 14 residues in the CDR3. The germline gives CDR1 MDHEN, CDR2 SYDVKM. The V gene lost 6 bases and the J gene lost 0 bases, with 12 bases spanning the gap. CDR3: CASSAPWSSYEQYF. The CDR3 DNA is TGTGCCAGCAGCGCCCCTTGGAGCTCCTACGAGCAGTACTTC.

The V gene is TRBV11-3, the J gene TRBJ2-7; possibly TRBD2 for D (7 bases). The CDR3 loop spans 15 amino acids. The V end was cut by 5 bases, the J end by 4 bases, with 18 bases between. Germline CDR1 SGHNT, CDR2 YENEEA. CDR3 residues: CASSPGGGGFYEQYF. The CDR3 coding sequence is TGTGCCAGCAGCCCGGGTGGGGGGGGCTTTTACGAGCAGTACTTC.

This rearrangement joins TRBV6-5 to TRBJ2-6; D unresolved. The CDR3 is 16 amino acids. The germline V and J ends were trimmed by 0 bases and 0 bases, with 6 bases remaining between them. From germline, CDR1 is MNHEY and CDR2 SVGAGI. The CDR3 sequence is CASSYSRGSGANVLTF. The CDR3 DNA sequence: TGTGCCAGCAGTTACTCGAGAGGCTCTGGGGCCAACGTCCTGACTTTC.

V gene TRBV5-4 combines with J gene TRBJ1-1, with 9 bases lining up with TRBD1. Germline V gene data show CDR1 as SGHNT and CDR2 as YYREEE (reference sequence). This CDR3 is 14 amino acids long. J was trimmed by 5 bases and V by 3 bases; bases with no gene match: 5. This CDR3 is CASSSGQGETEAFF. CDR3 in DNA: TGTGCCAGCAGCTCGGGACAGGGTGAGACTGAAGCTTTCTTT.

The DNA of the CDR3 is TGTGCCAGCAGCCCCATGGGACTTGGAGCCGAGCAGTACTTC. Its translation is CASSPMGLGAEQYF. This rearrangement joins TRBV7-3 to TRBJ2-7; perhaps TRBD2 as D (6 bases). Looked up from germline, CDR1 is SGHTA and CDR2 is FQGTGA. The CDR3 loop spans 14 amino acids. Trimming took off 5 bases at V and 6 bases at J, with 17 bases between the two ends.

The chain couples TRBV30 to TRBJ1-2; perhaps TRBD1 as D (5 bases). The CDR3 runs to 15 residues. Germline values: CDR1 GTSNPN, CDR2 SVGIG (reference sequence). V shed 3 bases and J shed 2 bases, with 16 bases lying between them. CDR3 DNA: TGTGCCTGGAGGGTTCCTCACAGGCTAAACTATGGCTACACCTTC. Translated, it gives CAWRVPHRLNYGYTF. The full variable domain, in which reference TRBV30 and TRBJ1-2 provide the parts outside the CDR3, is SQTIHQWPATLVQPVGSPLSLECTVEGTSNPNLYWYRQAAGRGLQLLFYSVGIGQISSEVPQNLSASRPQDRQFILSSKKLLLSDSGFYLCAWRVPHRLNYGYTFGSGTRLTVV.

The chain links TRBV5-4 to TRBJ2-2, with 7 bases matching TRBD2. The CDR3 is made up of 16 amino acids. V gave up 3 bases and J gave up 5 bases; unmatched junction bases: 10. From germline, CDR1 is SGHNT and CDR2 YYREEE (reference sequence). CDR3 in amino acids: CASSSRLAPSTGELFF. In nucleotides, the CDR3 is TGTGCCAGCAGCTCGAGACTAGCCCCGTCGACCGGGGAGCTGTTTTTT.

The chain combines TRBV5-1 with TRBJ1-5, with 7 bases matching TRBD1. Germline V CDR1 and CDR2: SGHRS, YFSETQ. The CDR3 has 14 amino acids. V shed 5 bases, J shed 2 bases, and the junction held 4 bases outside the gene matches. The chain's CDR3 is CASSTGVGNQPQHF. DNA of the CDR3: TGCGCCAGCAGTACAGGGGTTGGCAATCAGCCCCAGCATTTT.

This chain links TRBV2 with TRBJ1-2; 9 bases agree with TRBD1. The germline CDR1 and CDR2 sequences are SNHLY and FYNNEI. V lost 6 bases, J lost 14 bases, and 7 bases stayed unmatched. The CDR3 is 11 residues long. For the CDR3, the DNA is TGTGCCAGCAGAAAACAGGGGGCGCAAACCTTC. This translates into CASRKQGAQTF.

This clone was seen only once. The V and J genes are TRBV5-6 and TRBJ2-1; 7 nucleotides align to TRBD2. CDR1 SGHDT and CDR2 YYEEEE come from the germline V gene. V shed 0 bases and J 14 bases; nucleotides not matched to a gene: 5. CDR3 length equals 12 residues. The CDR3 DNA is TGTGCCAGCAGCTTGGACCAGGGAGGGGAGTTCTTC. It encodes CASSLDQGGEFF.

The chain recombines TRBV7-2 with TRBJ2-1, with TRBD2 identical over 9 bases. CDR1 is SGHTA, CDR2 FQGNSA, per germline. The CDR3 runs 14 residues. V lost 2 bases, J lost 8 bases, and 4 bases stayed unmatched. DNA of the CDR3: TGTGCCAGCAGCTTACCTGCGGGAGGGTATGAGCAGTTCTTC. Encoded protein: CASSLPAGGYEQFF. Full variable domain (missing parts from reference TRBV7-2 and TRBJ2-1): GAGVSQSPSNKVTEKGKDVELRCDPISGHTALYWYRQSLGQGLEFLIYFQGNSAPDKSGLPSDRFSAERTGGSVSTLTIQRTQQEDSAVYLCASSLPAGGYEQFFGPGTRLTVL.

V is TRBV5-1 and J is TRBJ2-3; 9 positions agree with TRBD1. V lost 0 bases and J lost 2; bases outside the gene matches: 1. The CDR3 is 15 residues long. Germline values: CDR1 SGHRS, CDR2 YFSETQ. The CDR3 sequence: CASSLGTGDTDTQYF. The CDR3, as DNA: TGCGCCAGCAGCTTGGGGACAGGGGACACAGATACGCAGTATTTT.

J is TRBJ2-1 and V is TRBV27, with D perhaps matching TRBD2 (6 bases). V gave up 3 bases and J gave up 1 base, with 13 bases separating them. The CDR3 consists of 16 residues. CDR1 and CDR2 (germline): MNHEY, SMNVEV (reference sequence). CDR3 sequence: CASSLGGVVSYNEQFF. The CDR3 nucleotides are TGTGCCAGCAGTTTGGGGGGAGTGGTGTCCTACAATGAGCAGTTCTTC.

This chain links TRBV10-3 with TRBJ1-1, with a tentative D call TRBD1 (5 bases). The V and J ends lost 1 base and 10 bases respectively, with 7 bases between them. The CDR3 is 11 amino acids. The germline CDR1 and CDR2 sequences are ENHRY and SYGVKD. Here the CDR3 DNA reads TGTGCCATCAGTGAGTTGGACATAGCTTTCTTT. Translated: CAISELDIAFF.

The chain couples TRBV9 to TRBJ2-7; 8 bases are a match to TRBD2. V shed 0 bases and J 5 bases; nucleotides not matched to a gene: 1. Germline V gene lookup returns CDR1 SGDLS and CDR2 YYNGEE. This CDR3 comprises 13 residues. The CDR3 is CASSVAGGNEQYF. The CDR3 DNA is TGTGCCAGCAGCGTAGCGGGAGGGAACGAGCAGTACTTC.

The gene calls are TRBV5-1 and TRBJ2-3; the match to TRBD2 covers 8 bases. V lost 0 bases to trimming and J lost 3 bases; unmatched junction nucleotides: 12. The CDR3 contains 18 residues. CDR1 SGHRS and CDR2 YFSETQ come from the germline V gene. CDR3 loop: CASSLVPPLAGGTDTQYF. The CDR3 region has the DNA TGCGCCAGCAGCTTGGTGCCTCCACTGGCGGGGGGAACAGATACGCAGTATTTT.

Note on this clone: The sample has other DNA sequences that encode this CDR3 too. The chain is built from TRBV5-1 and TRBJ2-7, with D tentatively TRBD1 (5 bases). This CDR3 is 11 amino acids long. Germline CDR1 SGHRS, CDR2 YFSETQ. Trimming removed 1 base from V and 7 bases from J, with 6 bases in between. Written as DNA, the CDR3 is TGCGCCAGCAGCTTGCAGGGTGAGCAGTACTTC. This translates into CASSLQGEQYF.

The gene calls are TRBV7-9 and TRBJ2-7; 9 nucleotides line up with TRBD2. Germline-derived CDR1 and CDR2 are SEHNR and FQNEAQ (reference sequence). The J segment lost 4 bases and the V segment lost 5 bases, leaving 21 bases of the junction unmatched. The CDR3 extends over 19 amino acids. CDR3: CASSQNTGIAGDSRYEQYF. For the CDR3, the DNA is TGTGCCAGCAGCCAGAATACCGGCATAGCGGGAGACTCGAGATACGAGCAGTACTTC.

This chain uses TRBV11-2 with TRBJ1-3; D is unresolved. V was trimmed by 6 bases and J by 1 base, leaving 7 bases between them. This CDR3 contains 13 residues. From germline, CDR1 is SGHAT and CDR2 FQNNGV. CDR3 in DNA: TGTGCCAGCAGTTCATCATCTGGAAACACCATATATTTT. Amino acids: CASSSSSGNTIYF.

The J gene is TRBJ2-5, the V gene TRBV5-4, with a tentative D call TRBD2 (6 bases). The CDR3 contains 15 residues. V lost 2 bases, J lost 13 bases, and 24 bases lay in between. CDR1 and CDR2 from the germline V gene are SGHNT and YYREEE (reference sequence). This chain's CDR3 is CASSLAGRVVAPRYF. The CDR3 DNA reads as TGTGCCAGCAGCTTAGCGGGCCGGGTTGTCGCTCCCAGGTACTTC.

The chain links TRBV10-3 to TRBJ1-2; 10 bases line up with TRBD1. The V and J ends lost 4 bases and 1 base, in that order; junction bases with no gene match: 0. Germline CDR1 reads ENHRY; CDR2 reads SYGVKD. This CDR3 spans 14 amino acids. This CDR3 is CAISGDRGNYGYTF. CDR3 in DNA: TGTGCCATCAGTGGGGACAGGGGTAACTATGGCTACACCTTC.